The rows below give T cell receptor beta chains drawn from one sample of a study of identical twins. TCRdb independently ran MiXCR on the 5' RACE reads; one entry per CDR3 protein. The table includes approximately 500,000 distinct CDR3 sequences, roughly 15% detected once. This same sample was also taken into another study, of yellow fever vaccine responses in identical twins.

The specimen was CD4+ T cells sorted from blood. These receptor sequences come from a woman between 18 and 29 years old in good health. CDR3s include the opening cysteine and the closing phenylalanine or tryptophan. The D gene is left open where the match is weak. The size field is filled for only some rows; it gives once, few, many or a size class.

d_call j_call clone_size v_call cdr3_nt cdr3_aa
TRBD2 TRBJ2-1 . TRBV28 TGTGCCAGCAGTTCTAGAGGAGGGACTAGATCCTACAATGAGCAGTTCTTC CASSSRGGTRSYNEQFF
. TRBJ2-2 . TRBV20-1 TGCAGTGCTAGCTCAAGGCAGGGGACCACCGGGGAGCTGTTTTTT CSASSRQGTTGELFF
TRBD2 TRBJ2-1 . TRBV11-2 TGTGCCAGCAGCTTAGTATTGCTGGGACTAGCAACAAGCTCCTACAATGAGCAGTTCTTC CASSLVLLGLATSSYNEQFF
TRBD2 TRBJ2-1 . TRBV20-1 TGCAGTGCTCCCCCCGCGGGGCTAGCGGGAGGCAATGAGCAGTTCTTC CSAPPAGLAGGNEQFF
TRBD2 TRBJ2-2 few TRBV4-1 TGCGCCAGCAGCCAAGACTTTCCTAGCGGGAGGGCCGGGGAGCTGTTTTTT CASSQDFPSGRAGELFF
. TRBJ2-1 many TRBV7-9 TGTGCCAGCAGCTTCGACAATGAGCAGTTCTTC CASSFDNEQFF
. TRBJ2-7 . TRBV5-6 TGTGCCAGCAACAGACAGGAGGGGTACGAGCAGTACTTC CASNRQEGYEQYF
. TRBJ2-5 few TRBV2 TGTGCCAGCAGGAAACAGGGTAGTGAGACCCAGTACTTC CASRKQGSETQYF
. TRBJ2-2 . TRBV12-3/TRBV12-4 TGTGCCAGCAGTTTAGTTGGGGTCGCCGGGGAGCTGTTTTTT CASSLVGVAGELFF
TRBD2 TRBJ2-2 . TRBV20-1 TGCAGTGCTCCCCCTAGCGGGAGTAAAGTCGGGGAGCTGTTTTTT CSAPPSGSKVGELFF
. TRBJ1-1 few TRBV5-1 TGCGCCAGCAGCTCCAGGACAGAGTGGAACACTGAAGCTTTCTTT CASSSRTEWNTEAFF
. TRBJ2-2 . TRBV18 TGTGCCAGCTCACCGATGGCCGGGGAGCTGTTTTTT CASSPMAGELFF
. TRBJ2-2 . TRBV20-1 TGCAGTGCTAGAGAACCGGACAGGAACACCGGGGAGCTGTTTTTT CSAREPDRNTGELFF
. TRBJ1-6 few TRBV27 TGTGCCAGCAGGCGACAGCAGGTCGATTCACCCCTCCACTTT CASRRQQVDSPLHF
. TRBJ2-1 . TRBV7-9 TGTGCCAGCAGCTTAGGCAGGGACTACAATGAGCAGTTCTTC CASSLGRDYNEQFF
. TRBJ1-2 . TRBV5-1 TGCGCCAGCAGCTTGGGGACGGGACACTATGGCTACACCTTC CASSLGTGHYGYTF
. TRBJ2-1 few TRBV5-5 TGTGCCAGCTTGGAGATCCCAAACTACAATGAGCAGTTCTTC CASLEIPNYNEQFF
TRBD1 TRBJ2-5 . TRBV24-1 TGTGCCACCAGTGTAGGGGGCACCGAGGAGACCCAGTACTTC CATSVGGTEETQYF
. TRBJ2-6 once TRBV6-4 TGTGCCAGCAGTGCGACAGGGAGGGGTCGGTTGGATGCCAACGTCCTGACTTTC CASSATGRGRLDANVLTF
TRBD1 TRBJ2-5 few TRBV4-1 TGCGCCAGCAGCCAAGATTCGGGACAGAAAGAGACCCAGTACTTC CASSQDSGQKETQYF
. TRBJ1-6 . TRBV7-9 TGTGCCAGCAGCTTATCAGGGACTAATTCACCCCTCCACTTT CASSLSGTNSPLHF
. TRBJ1-1 . TRBV5-1 TGCGCCAGCAGCTTGGTCCGGTACCCCACTGAAGCTTTCTTT CASSLVRYPTEAFF
TRBD2 TRBJ2-1 . TRBV3-1 TGTGCCAGCAGCCATTCCAGACTAGCGGGAGGGTCCTTAAGCTCCTACAATGAGCAGTTCTTC CASSHSRLAGGSLSSYNEQFF
. TRBJ2-4 . TRBV24-1 TGTGCCACCAGCGACAACGTTAGAAACATTCAGTACTTC CATSDNVRNIQYF
. TRBJ1-4 . TRBV28 TGTGCCAGCAGTTTAATCGCTGAAAAACTGTTTTTT CASSLIAEKLFF
TRBD1 TRBJ2-1 few TRBV6-1 TGTGCCAGCAACAAAGGGGACAGGGCCTTCGATGAGCAGTTCTTC CASNKGDRAFDEQFF
TRBD1 TRBJ2-7 . TRBV20-1 TGCTGTGCTAGAGATATTAGGGGGCCAGGAGAGCAGTACTTC CCARDIRGPGEQYF
TRBD2 TRBJ2-3 many TRBV7-6 TGTGCCAGCAGCCCCAGGACTAGCGTCACAGATACGCAGTATTTT CASSPRTSVTDTQYF